The rows below give T cell receptor beta chains drawn from one sample of a study of Ad26.COV2.S vaccination and SARS-CoV-2 variants. Produced via immunoSEQ multiplex PCR; TCRdb's table is partial and in-frame only. Of roughly 240,000 clones in the sample, around nine tenths were seen once. The source was peripheral blood, collected in a trial of Ad26.COV2.S vaccine versus placebo. These receptors came from a person between 18 and 65 years old who received the Ad26.COV2.S COVID-19 vaccine or a placebo. CDR3s include the opening cysteine and the closing phenylalanine or tryptophan. A D gene is named only where the DNA matches it firmly. Clone size appears in some rows only: once, few, many, or a class for an expanded clone.

J | D | size | V | DNA | CDR3
TRBJ2-7 | TRBD1 | - | TRBV27 | TGTGCCAGCAGCTACGCGACAGGGACCGACGAGCAGTACTTC | CASSYATGTDEQYF
TRBJ2-5 | TRBD2 | - | TRBV3-1/TRBV3-2 | TGTGCCAGCAGCCAAGGACTAGCGGGAGGGAGGCAAGAGACCCAGTACTTC | CASSQGLAGGRQETQYF
TRBJ2-6 | TRBD1 | - | TRBV10-3 | TGTGCCATCAGATGGACAGGGGGCTCTGGGGCCAACGTCCTGACTTTC | CAIRWTGGSGANVLTF
TRBJ1-6 | TRBD1 | - | TRBV2 | TGTGCCAGCAGTGGACAGGGGGCGGGTTCACCCCTCCACTTT | CASSGQGAGSPLHF
TRBJ1-5 | - | once | TRBV30 | TGTGCCTGGAGTTTAGGGGACAATCAGCCCCAGCATTTT | CAWSLGDNQPQHF
TRBJ2-7 | - | - | TRBV6-5 | TGTGCCAGCAGTTACGGAAGCCTCTACGAGCAGTACTTC | CASSYGSLYEQYF
TRBJ1-2 | - | - | TRBV12-3/TRBV12-4 | TGTGCCAGCAGTTCCTTAACAGGGAGTGGCTACACCTTC | CASSSLTGSGYTF
TRBJ1-1 | - | once | TRBV18 | TGTGCCAGCTCACCACCGAAGGGCCCGAACACTGAAGCTTTCTTT | CASSPPKGPNTEAFF
TRBJ2-5 | - | - | TRBV7-3 | TGTGCCAGCAGCTTTTCCGACAGTCCCCAGTACTTC | CASSFSDSPQYF
TRBJ1-2 | TRBD1 | - | TRBV15 | TGTGCCACCAGCAGAGAGTATGGGACAGCCGGGAGTGGCTACACCTTC | CATSREYGTAGSGYTF
TRBJ2-1 | - | - | TRBV6-4 | TGTGCCAGCAGTGATTCCAGCGGGTCCTACAATGAGCAGTTCTTC | CASSDSSGSYNEQFF
TRBJ2-5 | - | many | TRBV27 | TGTGCCAGCAGTTTCCCTAGGGGGACCCAGTACTTC | CASSFPRGTQYF
TRBJ2-5 | - | - | TRBV28 | TGTGCCAGCAGTTCCTCGACATATCAAGAGACCCAGTACTTC | CASSSSTYQETQYF
TRBJ1-5 | - | few | TRBV2 | TGTGCCAGCAGTGTGATAACTGGCAATCAGCCCCAGCATTTT | CASSVITGNQPQHF
TRBJ1-2 | - | - | TRBV28 | TGTGCCAGCAGTCCAGTCAGGCAGGGCTATTACGGCTACACCTTC | CASSPVRQGYYGYTF
TRBJ2-3 | TRBD2 | - | TRBV7-2 | TGTGCCAGCAGCTATAGCGGGGGATACACAGATACGCAGTATTTT | CASSYSGGYTDTQYF
TRBJ1-2 | - | - | TRBV28 | TGTGCCAGCAGTTTTCCACAGAATCGCTATGGCTACACCTTC | CASSFPQNRYGYTF
TRBJ2-2 | - | - | TRBV3-1/TRBV3-2 | TGTGCCAGCAGCCAAGTCAAGTGGTCGAGAGCCGAGAACACCGGGGAGCTGTTTTTT | CASSQVKWSRAENTGELFF
TRBJ1-5 | - | - | TRBV28 | TGTGCCAGCAGTTTTCTTGGCGGGACACTAGGGGATCAGCCCCAGCATTTT | CASSFLGGTLGDQPQHF
TRBJ2-2 | - | - | TRBV7-3 | TGTGCCAGCAACCCGGTCGGACTCGGGGCCGGGGAGCTGTTTTTT | CASNPVGLGAGELFF
TRBJ2-3 | TRBD2 | - | TRBV4-3 | TGCGCCAGCAGCCGCGGGGGTAGTGGCCTACAGTATTTT | CASSRGGSGLQYF
TRBJ2-7 | TRBD2 | once | TRBV5-6 | TGTGCCAGCAGCCGAATTGGGACTAGCCAAACCCCCCACGAGCAGTACTTC | CASSRIGTSQTPHEQYF
TRBJ1-2 | - | few | TRBV27 | TGTGCCAGCAGAAGGGACCCGGGGGGAGGTGGCTACACCTTC | CASRRDPGGGGYTF
TRBJ2-1 | TRBD1 | - | TRBV10-3 | TGTGCCATCAGTAACGGACAGGGGCGCAATGACAATGAGCAGTTCTTC | CAISNGQGRNDNEQFF
TRBJ2-2 | - | - | TRBV7-2 | TGTGCCAGCAGCTTAGCTGGGGCTAGACAGGTGGAGCTGTTTTTT | CASSLAGARQVELFF
TRBJ1-1 | - | - | TRBV3-1/TRBV3-2 | TGTGCCAGCAGCCAAGGGGGTGGACTGAACACTGAAGCTTTCTTT | CASSQGGGLNTEAFF
TRBJ1-2 | - | - | TRBV12-3/TRBV12-4 | TGTGCCAGCAGGTCCGCAGGATACTATGGCTACACCTTC | CASRSAGYYGYTF
TRBJ1-5 | TRBD1 | - | TRBV5-8 | TGTGCCAGCAGTCGGGGACAGGGCTTCCAGCCCCAGCATTTT | CASSRGQGFQPQHF
TRBJ2-7 | TRBD1 | - | TRBV7-8 | TGTGCCAGCAGCTTAAGTCGGGGGTGGGACAGGGCCCCTAGTGAGCAGTACTTC | CASSLSRGWDRAPSEQYF
TRBJ2-1 | TRBD1 | - | TRBV7-7 | TGTGCTAGCAGCTTGGGGACAGGGCCGGGCAATGAGCAGTTCTTC | CASSLGTGPGNEQFF